One and the same sample provided the 7 T cell receptor beta chains below, sequenced in a study of T cells in Graves' hyperthyroidism and ophthalmopathy. Amplification of TCR beta CDR3 regions used RNA as the template. TCR CDR3 underwent first-round RT-PCR with the HTBI primer set. TCRdb called the multiplex PCR reads again in MiXCR, with one record for every CDR3 protein. The repertoire holds approximately 590,000 distinct CDR3 sequences, with 15% to 19% as singletons. The material sequenced was blood. The receptors shown here come from a woman younger than 45 with Graves' hyperthyroidism.

The chain recombines TRBV7-3 with TRBJ2-1; no firm D call. Trimming shortened V by 1 base and J by 6 bases, and 10 bases separated the two germline ends. The CDR3 loop spans 14 amino acids. Germline V gene data show CDR1 as SGHTA and CDR2 as FQGTGA. CDR3 sequence (DNA): TGTGCCAGCAGCTTAATGGGCTTTGGCAATGAGCAGTTCTTC. Translation gives CASSLMGFGNEQFF.

This clonotype occurred many times. J is TRBJ2-1 and V is TRBV12-3 or TRBV12-4, with TRBD2 matching over 9 bases. The ends lost 3 bases at V and 0 bases at J; junction bases unmatched: 6. The CDR3 runs to 17 residues. The chain's CDR3 is CASSFSLAGHSYNEQFF. The CDR3 DNA reads TGTGCCAGCAGTTTTTCCCTAGCGGGGCACTCCTACAATGAGCAGTTCTTC.

This clonotype has a count of ten or more. V gene TRBV7-2 combines with J gene TRBJ2-1, with D perhaps given as TRBD1 or TRBD2 (5 bases each). The ends were cut back, 1 base at V and 6 bases at J, with 7 bases in the middle. The CDR3 loop spans 13 amino acids. The germline CDR1 and CDR2 sequences are SGHTA and FQGNSA. The CDR3 region is CASSLDGGNEQFF. DNA for the CDR3: TGTGCCAGCAGCTTAGATGGGGGCAATGAGCAGTTCTTC.

This clonotype appeared many times. The J gene is TRBJ1-6, the V gene TRBV7-9, with 7 bases fitting TRBD1. The trim removed 5 bases at V and 6 bases at J, leaving 7 bases unmatched. This CDR3 has 15 residues. Germline V gene sequence: CDR1 SEHNR, CDR2 FQNEAQ (reference sequence). The CDR3 sequence is CASSQKTGSNSPLHF. CDR3 bases: TGTGCCAGCAGCCAAAAGACAGGGTCTAATTCACCCCTCCACTTT.

This clonotype was seen at least ten times. CDR3 DNA: TGTGCCAGCTCACTCCAGGGGCGTGACACTGAAGCTTTCTTT. Its protein product is CASSLQGRDTEAFF. This chain uses TRBV18 with TRBJ1-1, with D maybe TRBD1 (6 bases). V gave up 4 bases and J gave up 3 bases, with 12 bases separating them. This CDR3 contains 14 residues. Per the germline V gene, CDR1 is KGHSH and CDR2 is LQKENI.

This clonotype was recorded many times. The CDR3 reads CASSLDSGSVNNEQFF. In DNA, the CDR3 is TGTGCCAGCAGCTTAGATAGCGGGAGTGTGAACAATGAGCAGTTCTTC. The chain uses TRBV7-6 and TRBJ2-1, with 9 nucleotides matching TRBD2. V gave up 1 base and J gave up 5 bases; unmatched junction bases: 6. CDR3 length: 16 residues. Germline lookup yields CDR1 SGHVS and CDR2 FNYEAQ.

There are a few counts of this clonotype. The rearrangement joins TRBV29-1 to TRBJ2-7, with D possibly matching TRBD1 (6 bases). Germline lookup yields CDR1 SQVTM and CDR2 ANQGSEA. V lost 4 bases and J 2 bases, leaving 9 bases between the germline ends. The CDR3 runs to 12 residues. CDR3 sequence (DNA): TGCAGCGTTGTTACAGGGACCTACGAGCAGTACTTC. It encodes CSVVTGTYEQYF.